The source of this T cell receptor beta chain is a study of Ad26.COV2.S vaccination and SARS-CoV-2 variants. Study at large: Ad26.COV2.S arm of COV1001 included the donor. Each vaccinee took Ad26.COV2.S intramuscularly, once or twice 56 days apart.

The CDR3 loop spans 11 amino acids. V gave up 3 bases and J gave up 6 bases, with 6 bases separating them. The germline V gene encodes CDR1 MNHEY and CDR2 SVGEGT. The treatment was: some 19 received Ad26.COV2.S at low or high dose, single or two shots; a few received placebo; per-sample allocation not given. Following the first vaccine or placebo injection, samples were taken on day 63. Wuhan-strain spike was delivered by a replication-incompetent Ad26 vector. Libraries were prepared by immunoSEQ multiplex PCR; TCRdb keeps only in-frame clonotypes and omits some of them. The table has about 350,000 clones, 75% to 90% seen once.

The clonotype was recovered from a person aged 18-60 years who received the Ad26.COV2.S COVID-19 vaccine or a placebo. The sample here was peripheral blood, taken in a trial of Ad26.COV2.S vaccine versus placebo. The V gene is TRBV6-2 or TRBV6-3, the J gene TRBJ2-7; D gene uncertain. CDR3 DNA sequence: TGTGCCAGCAGTTATTTGGCCGAGCAGTACTTC. Amino acid sequence: CASSYLAEQYF.